The 6 T cell receptor beta chains in this list originate from one sample, sequenced in a study of cytomegalovirus exposure and HLA in healthy donors. It was with 60 Vbeta and 13 Jbeta primers that the PCR ran. TCRdb's copy holds only in-frame clones and misses some; the assay was immunoSEQ multiplex PCR. The sample yields about 110,000 clones, around 70% seen once. Sequences were obtained from PBMCs. The receptors stem from a man aged 40-49 years in good health and CMV-seropositive.

This clone was observed a few times. The chain combines TRBV2 with TRBJ2-1, with 10 bases aligning to TRBD2. The CDR3 is made up of 15 amino acids. Germline trimming cut 4 bases from V and 4 bases from J; bases unmatched to any gene: 4. Germline loops: CDR1 SNHLY, CDR2 FYNNEI. The CDR3 DNA reads as TGTGCCAGCAGTGTCGGACTAGCGGTTTACAATGAGCAGTTCTTC. It is translated as CASSVGLAVYNEQFF.

J is TRBJ1-1 and V is TRBV19, with 10 bases fitting TRBD1. The CDR3 spans 15 residues. V dropped 4 bases and J dropped 5; count of bases not matched to a gene: 7. The germline CDR1 and CDR2 sequences are LNHDA and SQIVND (reference sequence). The CDR3, as DNA: TGTGCCAGTAGTAAACCGGGACAGGGGATAACTGAAGCTTTCTTT. This gives the protein CASSKPGQGITEAFF.

The genes are TRBV4-2 and TRBJ1-2; a possible D gene is TRBD1 (5 bases). This CDR3 comprises 16 residues. Germline CDR1 and CDR2: LGHNA and YNFKEQ. Trimming shortened V by 0 bases and J by 1 base, and 12 bases separated the two germline ends. CDR3 nucleotides: TGTGCCAGCAGCCAAGATACAGGCAGCCGTAACTATGGCTACACCTTC. The encoded protein is CASSQDTGSRNYGYTF.

This sequence joins TRBV29-1 and TRBJ2-5; D gene unclear. The tail of the sequence fits TRBJ2-7 better, so the J call may be wrong. Germline-derived CDR1 and CDR2 are SQVTM and ANQGSEA. The CDR3 spans 14 residues. This chain's CDR3 is CSVEGPGTAYEQYF. The DNA of the CDR3 is TGCAGCGTTGAAGGTCCAGGAACCGCCTACGAGCAGTACTTC.

The chain recombines TRBV6-6 with TRBJ1-2; D is undetermined. The CDR3 contains 15 residues. V lost 0 bases and J lost 6, with 14 bases in between. Per germline, CDR1 MNHNY and CDR2 SVGAGI (reference sequence). In DNA form, the CDR3 reads TGTGCCAGCAGTTACTCCGACACAGTACAAAATGGCTACACCTTC. Protein product: CASSYSDTVQNGYTF.

This sequence joins TRBV11-2 and TRBJ2-1; 10 bases map to TRBD2. V lost 6 bases, J lost 4 bases, and 6 bases stayed unmatched. The CDR3 totals 15 residues. Germline CDR1 SGHAT, CDR2 FQNNGV. This CDR3 reads CASSSISGRYNEQFF. The CDR3 nucleotides read TGTGCCAGCAGTAGTATTAGCGGGAGGTACAATGAGCAGTTCTTC.